This T cell receptor (beta chain) was recorded in a study of vaccination effects on CD4 cells after COVID-19. The overall study: Viral peptide pool expansion of antigen-specific CD4+ T cells preceded sequencing in the ViraFEST assay. Study outcomes and limitations: Marked clonal contraction was seen late after vaccination (in both infection- and vaccine-induced clones).

On this clone itself: Antigen unknown.

Isolation of CD4+ T cells took place after less than 12 days of culture. Each vaccine recipient was nucleocapsid antibody negative and had no prior SARS-CoV-2 infection. Clones were read by immunoSEQ multiplex PCR, and TCRdb kept only the in-frame ones, dropping some. The data hold about 25,000 clones, with around 73% observed a single time. Per germline, CDR1 MNHEY and CDR2 SVGAGI. CDR3 size: 11 residues. V dropped 6 bases and J dropped 10; count of bases not matched to a gene: 3. The starting material was CD4+ T cells from PBMCs cultured without peptide, obtained before COVID-19 vaccination. J is TRBJ2-3 and V is TRBV6-5; TRBD1 aligns across 8 bases. The sequence was collected from a human donor who received a COVID-19 vaccine. The CDR3 DNA reads as TGTGCCAGCAGACGACAGGGGTCGCAGTATTTT. It translates to CASRRQGSQYF.